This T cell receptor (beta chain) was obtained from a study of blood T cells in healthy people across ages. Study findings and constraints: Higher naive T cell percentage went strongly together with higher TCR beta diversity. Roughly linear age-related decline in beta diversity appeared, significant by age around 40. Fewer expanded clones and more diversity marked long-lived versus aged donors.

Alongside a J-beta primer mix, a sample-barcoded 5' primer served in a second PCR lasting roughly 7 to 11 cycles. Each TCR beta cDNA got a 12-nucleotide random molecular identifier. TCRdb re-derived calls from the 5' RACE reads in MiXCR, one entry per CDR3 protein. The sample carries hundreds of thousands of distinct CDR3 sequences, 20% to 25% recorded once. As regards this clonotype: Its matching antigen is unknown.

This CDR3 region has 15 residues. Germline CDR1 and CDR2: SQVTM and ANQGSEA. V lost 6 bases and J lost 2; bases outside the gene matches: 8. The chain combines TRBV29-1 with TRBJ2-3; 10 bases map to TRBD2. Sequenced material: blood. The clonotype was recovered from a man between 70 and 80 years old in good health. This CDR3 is CSVFGLAEVTDTQYF. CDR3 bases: TGCAGCGTCTTCGGACTAGCGGAGGTCACAGATACGCAGTATTTT.